The 21 T cell receptor beta chains reported below all come from one sample, sequenced in a study of T and B cells in COVID-19 patients. BIOMED2 TRB-A/B primer pools were used in multiplex TRB PCR. TCRdb re-analysed the multiplex PCR reads in MiXCR, keeping a single row per CDR3 protein. The profile shows 15,000 to 20,000 distinct CDR3 sequences, 35% to 40% of them singletons. Blood genomic DNA input for TRB amplification was about 240-550 ng. The source material was blood. The receptors come from a human donor with active COVID-19.

The V and J genes are TRBV12-3 or TRBV12-4 and TRBJ1-6, with TRBD1 identical over 9 bases. V dropped 2 bases and J dropped 9; count of bases not matched to a gene: 8. CDR3 length: 16 residues. The CDR3 reads CASSLRSGQGSSPLHF. The CDR3 nucleotides are TGTGCCAGCAGTTTAAGATCGGGACAGGGAAGTTCACCCCTCCACTTT.

V usage is TRBV19 and J usage is TRBJ2-1; 16 positions agree with TRBD2. CDR1 and CDR2 from the germline V gene are LNHDA and SQIVND (reference sequence). The CDR3 has 16 residues. Germline trimming cut 3 bases from V and 8 bases from J; bases unmatched to any gene: 4. The CDR3 reads CASSMGLAGGLYEQFF. CDR3 coding DNA: TGTGCCAGTAGTATGGGACTAGCGGGGGGGCTATATGAGCAGTTCTTC.

This clonotype was detected a few times. This chain uses TRBV18 with TRBJ2-3; D not resolved. Germline assignment: CDR1 KGHSH and CDR2 LQKENI. CDR3 size: 15 residues. The V gene lost 2 bases and the J gene lost 2 bases, with 11 bases spanning the gap. This chain's CDR3 is CASSPKGIPTDTQYF. CDR3 nucleotide sequence: TGTGCCAGCTCACCAAAGGGAATCCCCACAGATACGCAGTATTTT.

In this sample, this clonotype turned up a few times. V usage is TRBV5-1 and J usage is TRBJ2-2; a possible D gene is TRBD1 (7 bases). The CDR3 loop spans 16 amino acids. Germline lookup yields CDR1 SGHRS and CDR2 YFSETQ. Trimming removed 0 bases from V and 7 bases from J, with 16 bases in between. As DNA, the CDR3 is TGCGCCAGCAGCTTGGTTGCAGGGGGGTCGAGCGGGGAGCTGTTTTTT. Amino acid sequence: CASSLVAGGSSGELFF.

The chain joins TRBV6-6 to TRBJ2-7; the match to TRBD2 covers 7 bases. The V segment lost 7 bases and the J segment 1 base; nucleotides outside the gene matches: 10. This CDR3 is 15 amino acids long. The V gene's germline CDR1 is MNHNY and CDR2 SVGAGI (reference sequence). The DNA of the CDR3 is TGTGCCAGCACCCTCGGGGGACTAAAGTCCTACGAGCAGTACTTC. It translates to CASTLGGLKSYEQYF.

This clonotype is medium-sized in the sample. This chain connects TRBV29-1 to TRBJ1-1; the D is unclear. The germline gives CDR1 SQVTM, CDR2 ANQGSEA. CDR3 length equals 12 residues. CDR3 sequence: CSGDGPNTEAFF. In nucleotides, the CDR3 is TGCAGTGGCGACGGTCCGAACACTGAAGCTTTCTTT. Together with reference TRBV29-1 and TRBJ1-1, the CDR3 gives the full variable domain: SAVISQKPSRDICQRGTSLTIQCQVDSQVTMMFWYRQQPGQSLTLIATANQGSEATYESGFVIDKFPISRPNLTFSTLTVSNMSPEDSSIYLCSGDGPNTEAFFGQGTRLTVV.

In this sample, this clonotype turned up a few times. The chain is built from TRBV12-3 or TRBV12-4 and TRBJ1-2; tentative D call: TRBD1 (5 bases). There are 14 residues in the CDR3. The V end lost 7 bases, the J end lost 3 bases, and 15 bases lay between the germline ends. CDR3 amino acids: CASTKRGADYGYTF. The CDR3 nucleotides are TGTGCCAGCACCAAACGGGGCGCTGACTATGGCTACACCTTC.

The rearrangement uses TRBV4-3 and TRBJ1-2, with D unresolved. V was pared by 1 base and J by 4 bases, with 13 bases between. Germline loops: CDR1 LGHNA, CDR2 YSLEER. The CDR3 sequence is 15 residues long. The CDR3 protein is CASSQAATSTYGYTF. Written as DNA, the CDR3 is TGCGCCAGCAGCCAAGCCGCGACAAGCACCTATGGCTACACCTTC.

This chain connects TRBV6-1 to TRBJ2-7, with 8 bases lining up with TRBD2. Germline CDR1 and CDR2: MNHNS and SASEGT. The CDR3 loop spans 14 amino acids. With V trimmed by 7 bases and J by 1 base, 6 bases remained unmatched. The CDR3: CASTRAGESYEQYV. DNA for the CDR3: TGTGCCAGCACTCGAGCGGGGGAATCCTACGAGCAGTACGTC.

A word on this clonotype: Given a much more abundant clone one base away, this may be a read error. The CDR3 sequence: CASSRRHGIQPQHF. The DNA of the CDR3 is TGTGCCAGTAGTCGGAGGCATGGCATTCAGCCCCAGCATTTT. The chain recombines TRBV6-6 with TRBJ1-5, with D unclear. V dropped 9 bases and J dropped 6 bases, with 18 bases sitting between them. CDR1 MNHNY and CDR2 SVGAGI come from the germline V gene (reference sequence). The length of the CDR3 is 14 residues.

This clonotype came up a few times. CDR3 sequence: CASSYSPDQETQYF. CDR3 DNA: TGTGCCAGCAGTTACTCCCCCGACCAAGAGACCCAGTACTTC. This chain uses TRBV6-5 with TRBJ2-5; D not resolved. Germline loops: CDR1 MNHEY, CDR2 SVGAGI. The CDR3 is 14 amino acids. V was trimmed by 0 bases and J by 0 bases, leaving 5 bases between them.

This clonotype has only a few counts. The rearrangement links TRBV12-3 or TRBV12-4 to TRBJ1-6; the D gene is possibly TRBD1 (6 bases). Trimming removed 5 bases from V and 13 bases from J, with 9 bases in between. The CDR3 covers 11 residues. CDR3 coding DNA: TGTGCCAGCAGTCGGGGGCGGCCCCTCCACTTT. It encodes CASSRGRPLHF.

Details on this clonotype: Compared with germline, one end of the junction differs, possibly owing to a read error. J is TRBJ1-5 and V is TRBV27; TRBD1 matches 9 bases. The CDR3 consists of 15 residues. Looked up from germline, CDR1 is MNHEY and CDR2 is SMNVEV (reference sequence). The CDR3 reads CASSSTGGRGQPQLF. DNA for the CDR3: TGTGCCAGCAGTTCCACAGGGGGCCGAGGTCAGCCCCAGCTTTTT.

The chain links TRBV12-3 or TRBV12-4 to TRBJ1-5; 8 bases align to TRBD1. J gave up 4 bases and V 6 bases, and 17 bases lay outside the gene matches. CDR3 length equals 18 residues. CDR3 loop: CASRPTGGQAVKNQPQHF. The DNA for the CDR3 is TGTGCCAGCAGACCCACAGGGGGGCAGGCGGTAAAAAATCAGCCCCAGCATTTT.

DNA for the CDR3: TGTGCCAGCAGGTCTAGCGGGGGGTATGACAATGAGCAGTTCTTC. The encoded protein is CASRSSGGYDNEQFF. The chain employs TRBV6-2 or TRBV6-3 and TRBJ2-1; 11 bases are a match to TRBD2. Germline CDR1 and CDR2: MNHEY and SVGEGT. The junction had 6 bases not matched to a gene; V was cut back by 6 bases and J by 5 bases. The CDR3 is 15 residues long.

This clonotype came up a few times. The chain combines TRBV27 with TRBJ1-4, with D perhaps matching TRBD1 (5 bases). V lost 6 bases to trimming and J lost 5 bases, with 13 bases between them. This CDR3 contains 14 residues. Germline assignment: CDR1 MNHEY and CDR2 SMNVEV (reference sequence). DNA of the CDR3: TGTGCCAGCAGCATAGACAGAGAGAATGAAAAACTGTTTTTT. It is translated as CASSIDRENEKLFF. Together with reference TRBV27 and TRBJ1-4, the CDR3 gives the full variable domain: EAQVTQNPRYLITVTGKKLTVTCSQNMNHEYMSWYRQDPGLGLRQIYYSMNVEVTDKGDVPEGYKVSRKEKRNFPLILESPSPNQTSLYFCASSIDRENEKLFFGSGTQLSVL.

The chain joins TRBV19 to TRBJ1-5, with D tentatively TRBD1 (6 bases). This CDR3 region has 14 residues. Germline CDR1 is LNHDA and CDR2 is SQIVND (reference sequence). Trimming pared 7 bases from V and 5 bases from J, leaving 15 bases between. The CDR3 spells CASNPSGEDQPQHF. CDR3 DNA sequence: TGTGCCAGTAACCCTTCAGGGGAAGATCAGCCCCAGCATTTT.

The chain couples TRBV6-1 to TRBJ1-1; D is undetermined. The CDR3 has 14 amino acids. Trimming removed 7 bases from V and 0 bases from J, with 12 bases in between. The germline V gene has CDR1 MNHNS and CDR2 SASEGT. The CDR3 region has the DNA TGTGCCAGCATGGGCAGGCCCATGAACACTGAAGCTTTCTTT. This encodes CASMGRPMNTEAFF.

The gene calls are TRBV2 and TRBJ1-1; D ambiguous. The CDR3 is 14 amino acids. Germline V CDR1 and CDR2: SNHLY, FYNNEI. V dropped 5 bases and J dropped 3 bases, with 13 bases sitting between them. This CDR3 reads CASSPPRVDTEAFF. In nucleotides, the CDR3 is TGTGCCAGCAGTCCTCCTAGGGTGGACACTGAAGCTTTCTTT.

The V and J genes are TRBV12-3 or TRBV12-4 and TRBJ1-2, with 7 bases fitting TRBD1. V lost 2 bases to trimming and J lost 4 bases; unmatched junction nucleotides: 4. The CDR3 sequence is 14 residues long. The CDR3 protein is CASSLKRDSYGYTF. Here the CDR3 DNA reads TGTGCCAGCAGTTTAAAAAGGGACAGCTATGGCTACACCTTC.

This clonotype appeared a few times. The genes are TRBV5-6 and TRBJ2-2, with D perhaps matching TRBD1 (6 bases). The V end was cut by 0 bases, the J end by 3 bases, with 12 bases between. The CDR3 is 16 amino acids. Germline loops: CDR1 SGHDT, CDR2 YYEEEE. The CDR3 nucleotides are TGTGCCAGCAGCTTGGGGACAGCGCTTTACACCGGGGAGCTGTTTTTT. Translating gives CASSLGTALYTGELFF.